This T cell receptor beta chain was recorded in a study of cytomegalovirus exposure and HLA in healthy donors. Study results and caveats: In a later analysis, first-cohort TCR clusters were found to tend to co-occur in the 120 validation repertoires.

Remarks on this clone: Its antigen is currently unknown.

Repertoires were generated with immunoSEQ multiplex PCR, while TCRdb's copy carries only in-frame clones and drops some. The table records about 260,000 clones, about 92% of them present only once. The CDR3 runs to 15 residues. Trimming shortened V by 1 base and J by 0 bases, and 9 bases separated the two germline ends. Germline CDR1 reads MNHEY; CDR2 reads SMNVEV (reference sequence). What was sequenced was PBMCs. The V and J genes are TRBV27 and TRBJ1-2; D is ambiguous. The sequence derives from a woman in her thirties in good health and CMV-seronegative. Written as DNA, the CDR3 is TGTGCCAGCAGTTTATGGGGAAACCCTAACTATGGCTACACCTTC. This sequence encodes CASSLWGNPNYGYTF.